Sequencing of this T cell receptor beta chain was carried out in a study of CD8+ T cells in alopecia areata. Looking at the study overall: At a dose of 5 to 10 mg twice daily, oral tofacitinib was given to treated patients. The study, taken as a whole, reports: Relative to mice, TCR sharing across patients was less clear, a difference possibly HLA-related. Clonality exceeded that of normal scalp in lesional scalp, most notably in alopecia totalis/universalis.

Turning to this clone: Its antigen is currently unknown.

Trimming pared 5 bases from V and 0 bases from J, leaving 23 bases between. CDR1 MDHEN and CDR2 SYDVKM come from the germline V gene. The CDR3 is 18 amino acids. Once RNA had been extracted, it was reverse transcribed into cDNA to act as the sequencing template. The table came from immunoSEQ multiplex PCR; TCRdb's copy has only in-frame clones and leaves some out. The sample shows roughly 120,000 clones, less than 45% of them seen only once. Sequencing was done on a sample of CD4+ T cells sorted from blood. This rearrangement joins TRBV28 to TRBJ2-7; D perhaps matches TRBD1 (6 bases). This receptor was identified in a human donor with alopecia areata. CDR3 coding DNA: TGTGCCAGCAGTGACGGGACATGGAGGTCCCCAAGCTCCTACGAGCAGTACTTC. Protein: CASSDGTWRSPSSYEQYF.